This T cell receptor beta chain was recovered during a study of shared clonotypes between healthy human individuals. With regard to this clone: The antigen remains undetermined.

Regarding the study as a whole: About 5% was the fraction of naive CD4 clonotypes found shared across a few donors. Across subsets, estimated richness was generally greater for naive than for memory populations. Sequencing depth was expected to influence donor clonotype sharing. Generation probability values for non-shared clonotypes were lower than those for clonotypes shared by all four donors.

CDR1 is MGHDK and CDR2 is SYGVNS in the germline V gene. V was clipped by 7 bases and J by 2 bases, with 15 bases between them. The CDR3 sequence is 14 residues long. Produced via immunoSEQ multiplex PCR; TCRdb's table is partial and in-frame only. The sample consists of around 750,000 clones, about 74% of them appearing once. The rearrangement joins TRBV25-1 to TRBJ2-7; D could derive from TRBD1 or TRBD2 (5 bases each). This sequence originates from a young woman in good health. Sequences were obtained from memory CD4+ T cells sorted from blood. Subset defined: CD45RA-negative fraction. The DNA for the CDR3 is TGTGCCAGCATGGGACCTTACCCCCCCTACGAGCAGTACTTC. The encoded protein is CASMGPYPPYEQYF.